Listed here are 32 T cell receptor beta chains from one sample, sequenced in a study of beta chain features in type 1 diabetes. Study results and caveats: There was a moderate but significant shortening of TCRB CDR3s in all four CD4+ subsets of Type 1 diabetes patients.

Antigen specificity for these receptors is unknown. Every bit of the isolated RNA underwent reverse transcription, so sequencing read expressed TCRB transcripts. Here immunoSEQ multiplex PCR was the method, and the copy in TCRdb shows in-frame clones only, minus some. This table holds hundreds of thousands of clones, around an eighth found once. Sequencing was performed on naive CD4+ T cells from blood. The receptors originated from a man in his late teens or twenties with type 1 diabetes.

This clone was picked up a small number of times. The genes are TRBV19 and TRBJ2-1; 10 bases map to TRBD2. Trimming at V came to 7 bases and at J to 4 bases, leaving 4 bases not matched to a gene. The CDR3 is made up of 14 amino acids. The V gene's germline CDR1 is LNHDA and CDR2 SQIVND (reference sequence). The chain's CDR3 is CASTAGGGYNEQFF. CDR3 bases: TGTGCCAGTACAGCGGGAGGGGGGTACAATGAGCAGTTCTTC.

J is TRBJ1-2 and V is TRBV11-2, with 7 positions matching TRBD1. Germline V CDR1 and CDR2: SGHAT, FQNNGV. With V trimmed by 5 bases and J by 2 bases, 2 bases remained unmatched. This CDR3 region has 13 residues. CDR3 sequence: CASSKDRNYGYTF. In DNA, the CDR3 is TGTGCCAGCAGCAAGGACAGGAACTATGGCTACACCTTC.

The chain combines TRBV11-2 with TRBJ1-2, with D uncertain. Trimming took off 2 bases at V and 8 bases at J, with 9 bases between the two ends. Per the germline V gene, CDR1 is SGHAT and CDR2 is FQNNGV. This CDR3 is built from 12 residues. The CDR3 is CASSLYQEGYTF. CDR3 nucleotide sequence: TGTGCCAGCAGCTTATATCAGGAAGGCTACACCTTC.

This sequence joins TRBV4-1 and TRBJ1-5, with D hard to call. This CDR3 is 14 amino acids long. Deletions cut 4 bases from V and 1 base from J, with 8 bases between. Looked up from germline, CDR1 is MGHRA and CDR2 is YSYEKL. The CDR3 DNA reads TGCGCCAGCAGCCGAGACGGGAGCAATCAGCCCCAGCATTTT. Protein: CASSRDGSNQPQHF.

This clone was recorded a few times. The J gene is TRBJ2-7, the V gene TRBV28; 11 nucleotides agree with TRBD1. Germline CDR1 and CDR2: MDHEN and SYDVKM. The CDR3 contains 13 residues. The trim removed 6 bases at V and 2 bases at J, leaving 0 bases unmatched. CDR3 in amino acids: CASRGQGAYEQYF. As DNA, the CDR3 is TGTGCCAGCAGGGGACAGGGGGCCTACGAGCAGTACTTC.

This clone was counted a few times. CDR3 protein: CASSEGQGGNEQFF. The CDR3 DNA is TGTGCCAGCAGCGAGGGACAGGGAGGCAATGAGCAGTTCTTC. The J gene is TRBJ2-1, the V gene TRBV9, with 9 nucleotides matching TRBD1. The V gene end was trimmed by 3 bases and the J gene end by 6 bases; junction bases not matched to a gene: 4. Per germline, CDR1 SGDLS and CDR2 YYNGEE. The CDR3 consists of 14 residues.

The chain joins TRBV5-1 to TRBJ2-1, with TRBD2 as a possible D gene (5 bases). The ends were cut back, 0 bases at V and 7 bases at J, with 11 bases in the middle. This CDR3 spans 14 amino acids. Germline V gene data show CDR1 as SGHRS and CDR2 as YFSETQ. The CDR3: CASSLAELVNEQFF. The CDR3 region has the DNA TGCGCCAGCAGCTTGGCCGAACTAGTGAATGAGCAGTTCTTC.

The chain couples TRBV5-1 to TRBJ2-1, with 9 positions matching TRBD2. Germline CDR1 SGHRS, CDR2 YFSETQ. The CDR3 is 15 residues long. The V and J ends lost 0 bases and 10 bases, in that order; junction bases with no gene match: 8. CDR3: CASSLVTSGANEQFF. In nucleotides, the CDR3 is TGCGCCAGCAGCTTGGTGACTAGCGGAGCTAACGAGCAGTTCTTC.

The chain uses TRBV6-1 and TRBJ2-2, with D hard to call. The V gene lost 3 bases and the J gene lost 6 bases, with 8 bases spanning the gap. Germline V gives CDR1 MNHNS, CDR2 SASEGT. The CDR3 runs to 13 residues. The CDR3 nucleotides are TGTGCCAGCAGTGATATTGGATCCGGGGAGCTGTTTTTT. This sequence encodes CASSDIGSGELFF.

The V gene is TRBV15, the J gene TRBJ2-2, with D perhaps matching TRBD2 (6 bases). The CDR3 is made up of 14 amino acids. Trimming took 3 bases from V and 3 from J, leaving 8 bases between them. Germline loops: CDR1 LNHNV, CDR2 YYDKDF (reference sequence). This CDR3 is CATSREGYTGELFF. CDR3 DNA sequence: TGTGCCACCAGCAGGGAGGGGTACACCGGGGAGCTGTTTTTT.

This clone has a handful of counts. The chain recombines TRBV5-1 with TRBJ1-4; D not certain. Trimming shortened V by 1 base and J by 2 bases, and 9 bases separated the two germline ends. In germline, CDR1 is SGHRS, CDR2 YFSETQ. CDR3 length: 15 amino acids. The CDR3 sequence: CASSLRGPTNEKLFF. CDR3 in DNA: TGCGCCAGCAGCTTGAGAGGTCCGACTAATGAAAAACTGTTTTTT.

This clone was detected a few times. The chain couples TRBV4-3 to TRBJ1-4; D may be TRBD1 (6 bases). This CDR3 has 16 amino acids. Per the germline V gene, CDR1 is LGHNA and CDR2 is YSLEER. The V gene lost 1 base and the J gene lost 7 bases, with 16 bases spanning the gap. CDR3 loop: CASSQGVDRKSEKLFF. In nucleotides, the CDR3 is TGCGCCAGCAGCCAAGGGGTGGACAGAAAGTCTGAAAAACTGTTTTTT.

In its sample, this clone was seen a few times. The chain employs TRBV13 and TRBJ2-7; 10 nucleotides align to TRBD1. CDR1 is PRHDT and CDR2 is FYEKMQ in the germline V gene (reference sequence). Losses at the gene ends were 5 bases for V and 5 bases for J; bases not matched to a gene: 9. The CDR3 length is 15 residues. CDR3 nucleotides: TGTGCCAGCAGCCGCGGAAGGACAGGGGGGAACGAGCAGTACTTC. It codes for CASSRGRTGGNEQYF.

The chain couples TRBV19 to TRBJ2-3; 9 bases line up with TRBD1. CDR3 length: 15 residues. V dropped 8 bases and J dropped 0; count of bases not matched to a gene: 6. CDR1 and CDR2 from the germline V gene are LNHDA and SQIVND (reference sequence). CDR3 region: CASLRGTGSTDTQYF. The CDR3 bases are TGTGCCAGTCTACGGGGGACAGGGAGCACAGATACGCAGTATTTT.

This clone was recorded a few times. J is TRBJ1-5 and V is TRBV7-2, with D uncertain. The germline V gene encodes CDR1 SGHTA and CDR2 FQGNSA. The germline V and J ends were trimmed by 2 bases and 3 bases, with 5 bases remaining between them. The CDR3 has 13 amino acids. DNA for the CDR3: TGTGCCAGCAGCTTATATGTCAATCAGCCCCAGCATTTT. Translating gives CASSLYVNQPQHF.

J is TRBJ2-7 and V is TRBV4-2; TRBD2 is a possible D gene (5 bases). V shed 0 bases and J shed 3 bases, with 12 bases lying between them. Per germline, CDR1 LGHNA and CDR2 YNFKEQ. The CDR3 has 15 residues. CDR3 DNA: TGTGCCAGCAGCCAAGAGCGTCGGGATAACTACGAGCAGTACTTC. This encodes CASSQERRDNYEQYF.

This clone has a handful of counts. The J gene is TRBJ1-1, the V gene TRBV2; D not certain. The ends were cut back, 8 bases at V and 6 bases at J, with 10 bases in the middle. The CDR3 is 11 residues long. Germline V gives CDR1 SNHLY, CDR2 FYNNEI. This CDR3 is CASSRVAEAFF. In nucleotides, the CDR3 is TGTGCCAGCTCACGGGTGGCTGAAGCTTTCTTT. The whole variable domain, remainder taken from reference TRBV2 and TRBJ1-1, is EPEVTQTPSHQVTQMGQEVILRCVPISNHLYFYWYRQILGQKVEFLVSFYNNEISEKSEIFDDQFSVERPDGSNFTLKIRSTKLEDSAMYFCASSRVAEAFFGQGTRLTVV.

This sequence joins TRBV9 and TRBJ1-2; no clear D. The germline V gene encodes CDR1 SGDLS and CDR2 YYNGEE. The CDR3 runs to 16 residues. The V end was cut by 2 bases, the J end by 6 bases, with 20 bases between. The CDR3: CASSVGVVVQVDGYTF. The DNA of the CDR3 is TGTGCCAGCAGCGTTGGGGTTGTTGTCCAAGTTGATGGCTACACCTTC.

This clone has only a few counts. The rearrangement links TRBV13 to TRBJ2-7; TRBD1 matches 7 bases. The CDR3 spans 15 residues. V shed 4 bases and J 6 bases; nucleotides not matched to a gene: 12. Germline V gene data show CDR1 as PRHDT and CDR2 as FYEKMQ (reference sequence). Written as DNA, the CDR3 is TGTGCCAGCAGCTCACAGGGGAACCTGGGCCGCGAGCAGTACTTC. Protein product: CASSSQGNLGREQYF.

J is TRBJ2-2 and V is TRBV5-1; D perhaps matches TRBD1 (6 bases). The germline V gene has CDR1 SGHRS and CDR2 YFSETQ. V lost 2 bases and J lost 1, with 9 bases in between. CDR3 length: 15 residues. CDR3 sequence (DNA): TGCGCCAGCAGCTTTGTGACAGGGAACACCGGGGAGCTGTTTTTT. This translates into CASSFVTGNTGELFF.

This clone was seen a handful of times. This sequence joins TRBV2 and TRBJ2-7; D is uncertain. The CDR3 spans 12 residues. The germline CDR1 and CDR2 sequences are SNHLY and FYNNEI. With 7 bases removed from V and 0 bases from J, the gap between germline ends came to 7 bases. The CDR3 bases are TGTGCCAGCAAGGGCAGCTCCTACGAGCAGTACTTC. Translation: CASKGSSYEQYF.

CDR3 sequence reads: CASSPGQENEQFF. The CDR3 bases are TGTGCCAGCTCCCCGGGACAGGAGAATGAGCAGTTCTTC. V is TRBV18 and J is TRBJ2-1; TRBD1 matches 8 bases. The V segment lost 6 bases and the J segment 7 bases; nucleotides outside the gene matches: 5. The CDR3 runs to 13 residues. In germline, CDR1 is KGHSH, CDR2 LQKENI.

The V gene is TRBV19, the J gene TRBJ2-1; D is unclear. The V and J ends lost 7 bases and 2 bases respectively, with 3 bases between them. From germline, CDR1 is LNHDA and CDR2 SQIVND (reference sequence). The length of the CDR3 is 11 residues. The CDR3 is CASNTYNEQFF. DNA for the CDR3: TGTGCCAGTAATACCTACAATGAGCAGTTCTTC.

The CDR3: CASSRIAGGPMTYEQYF. The CDR3 nucleotides are TGTGCCAGCAGCCGCATAGCGGGAGGGCCCATGACATACGAGCAGTACTTC. The chain carries TRBV7-2 and TRBJ2-7; TRBD2 matches at 11 bases. The CDR3 is 17 amino acids. Germline V gene lookup returns CDR1 SGHTA and CDR2 FQGNSA. The trim removed 5 bases at V and 4 bases at J, leaving 13 bases unmatched.

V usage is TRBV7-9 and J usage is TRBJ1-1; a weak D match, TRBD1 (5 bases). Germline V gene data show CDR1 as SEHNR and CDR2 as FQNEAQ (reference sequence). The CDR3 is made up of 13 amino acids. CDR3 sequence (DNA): TGTGCAGGCAAGATCCAGGGCGACACTGAAGCTTTCTTT. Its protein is CAGKIQGDTEAFF.

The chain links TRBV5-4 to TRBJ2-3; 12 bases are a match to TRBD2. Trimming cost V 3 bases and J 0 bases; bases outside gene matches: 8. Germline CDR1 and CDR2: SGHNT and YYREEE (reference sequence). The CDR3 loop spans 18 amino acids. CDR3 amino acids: CASSSGLAGSSSTDTQYF. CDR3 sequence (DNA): TGTGCCAGCAGCTCCGGACTAGCGGGGAGTTCTAGCACAGATACGCAGTATTTT.

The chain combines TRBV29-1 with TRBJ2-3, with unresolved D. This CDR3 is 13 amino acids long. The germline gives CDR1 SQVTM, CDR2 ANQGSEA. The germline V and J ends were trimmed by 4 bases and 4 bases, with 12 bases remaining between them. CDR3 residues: CSVGGRRSDTQYF. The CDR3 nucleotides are TGCAGCGTTGGAGGAAGGCGTTCAGATACGCAGTATTTT.

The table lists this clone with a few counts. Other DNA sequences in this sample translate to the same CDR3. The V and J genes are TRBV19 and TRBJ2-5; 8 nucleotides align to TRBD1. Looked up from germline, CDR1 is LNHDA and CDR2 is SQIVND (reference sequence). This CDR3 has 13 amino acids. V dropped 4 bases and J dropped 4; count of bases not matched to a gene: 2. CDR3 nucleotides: TGTGCCAGTAGTACAGGGGGCAGAGAGACCCAGTACTTC. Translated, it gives CASSTGGRETQYF. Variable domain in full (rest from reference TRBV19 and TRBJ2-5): DGGITQSPKYLFRKEGQNVTLSCEQNLNHDAMYWYRQDPGQGLRLIYYSQIVNDFQKGDIAEGYSVSREKKESFPLTVTSAQKNPTAFYLCASSTGGRETQYFGPGTRLLVL.

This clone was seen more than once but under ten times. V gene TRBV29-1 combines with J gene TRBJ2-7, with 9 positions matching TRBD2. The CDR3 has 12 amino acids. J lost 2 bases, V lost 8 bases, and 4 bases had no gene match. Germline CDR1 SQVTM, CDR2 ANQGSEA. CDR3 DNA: TGCAGCACTTCTAGCGGGACCTACGAGCAGTACTTC. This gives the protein CSTSSGTYEQYF.

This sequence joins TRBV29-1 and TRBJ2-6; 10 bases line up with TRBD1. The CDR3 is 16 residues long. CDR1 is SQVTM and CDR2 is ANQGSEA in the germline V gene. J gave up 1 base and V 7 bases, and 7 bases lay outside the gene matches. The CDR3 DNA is TGCAGCGCCGCTGGACAGGGGGGATCTGGGGCCAACGTCCTGACTTTC. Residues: CSAAGQGGSGANVLTF.

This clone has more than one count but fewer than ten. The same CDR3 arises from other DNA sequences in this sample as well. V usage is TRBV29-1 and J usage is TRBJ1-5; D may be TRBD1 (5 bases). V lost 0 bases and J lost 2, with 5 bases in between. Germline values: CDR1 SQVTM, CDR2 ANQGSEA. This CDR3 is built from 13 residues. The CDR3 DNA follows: TGCAGCGTTGAAGAGGGGGGCAATCAGCCCCAGCATTTT. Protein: CSVEEGGNQPQHF.

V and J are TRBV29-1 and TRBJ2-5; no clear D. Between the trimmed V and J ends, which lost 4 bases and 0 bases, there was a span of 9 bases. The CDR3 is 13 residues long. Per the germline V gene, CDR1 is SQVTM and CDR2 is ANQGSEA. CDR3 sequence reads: CSVVPSNQETQYF. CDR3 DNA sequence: TGCAGCGTTGTCCCGAGTAACCAAGAGACCCAGTACTTC. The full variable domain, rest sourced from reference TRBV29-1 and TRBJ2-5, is SAVISQKPSRDICQRGTSLTIQCQVDSQVTMMFWYRQQPGQSLTLIATANQGSEATYESGFVIDKFPISRPNLTFSTLTVSNMSPEDSSIYLCSVVPSNQETQYFGPGTRLLVL.